This paragraph reports one TCR beta chain. The data were taken from a study of OX40 agonist ivuxolimab in advanced cancers. With V trimmed by 9 bases and J by 4 bases, 3 bases remained unmatched. Per germline, CDR1 SNHLY and CDR2 FYNNEI. The CDR3 consists of 13 residues. Method: immunoSEQ multiplex PCR; TCRdb's copy keeps in-frame clones and lacks some. The table has 15,000 to 20,000 clones, less than 90% seen once. This sequence was found in an adult with an advanced solid tumor such as melanoma, head and neck, liver or kidney cancer. Sequences were derived from CD4+ or CD8+ T cells sorted from blood, sampled in a trial of the OX40 agonist ivuxolimab. The chain uses TRBV2 and TRBJ2-6; 7 bases align to TRBD2. CDR3 in DNA: TGTGCCAGGATCGGGAGGGGGGCCAACGTCCTGACTTTC. Translated, it gives CARIGRGANVLTF. The full variable domain, its missing parts supplied by reference TRBV2 and TRBJ2-6, is EPEVTQTPSHQVTQMGQEVILRCVPISNHLYFYWYRQILGQKVEFLVSFYNNEISEKSEIFDDQFSVERPDGSNFTLKIRSTKLEDSAMYFCARIGRGANVLTFGAGSRLTVL.